Below are 12 T cell receptor beta chains sequenced from a single sample in a study of T cell responses to AZD1222 COVID-19 vaccine. Assay: immunoSEQ multiplex PCR; the TCRdb copy retains only in-frame clones and omits some. The sample carries about 120,000 clones, around 92% recorded once. The sample in question was peripheral blood, obtained on day 0 of AZD1222 vaccination. The source of these receptors is an adult in good health.

The genes are TRBV10-3 and TRBJ1-1; 8 nucleotides match TRBD1. The CDR3 extends over 15 amino acids. Looked up from germline, CDR1 is ENHRY and CDR2 is SYGVKD. The junction had 8 bases not matched to a gene; V was cut back by 5 bases and J by 3 bases. The CDR3 spells CAISHRQGMDTEAFF. CDR3 in DNA: TGTGCCATCAGTCACCGACAGGGGATGGACACTGAAGCTTTCTTT.

The CDR3 bases are TGTGCCAGCAGCTTAGCTACAGGGGTAAGGGCTTTCTTT. This sequence encodes CASSLATGVRAFF. The V and J genes are TRBV7-2 and TRBJ1-1; 7 nucleotides agree with TRBD1. J gave up 11 bases and V 0 bases, and 6 bases lay outside the gene matches. The CDR3 has 13 residues. CDR1 is SGHTA, CDR2 FQGNSA, per germline.

J is TRBJ1-1 and V is TRBV27, with a tentative D call TRBD1 (5 bases). Germline CDR1 reads MNHEY; CDR2 reads SMNVEV (reference sequence). CDR3 length equals 13 residues. The ends were cut back, 4 bases at V and 4 bases at J, with 10 bases in the middle. The CDR3 sequence is CASSSGGGTEAFF. The CDR3 DNA reads TGTGCCAGCAGTTCGGGGGGAGGCACTGAAGCTTTCTTT.

The chain employs TRBV14 and TRBJ2-7; unclear D gene. This CDR3 is built from 14 residues. The germline V gene has CDR1 SGHDN and CDR2 FVKESK. V lost 3 bases, J lost 2 bases, and 11 bases lay in between. Written as DNA, the CDR3 is TGTGCCAGCAGCCATCCTAGGAACCCCTACGAGCAGTACTTC. Residues: CASSHPRNPYEQYF. The whole variable domain, filled in from reference TRBV14 and TRBJ2-7, reads EAGVTQFPSHSVIEKGQTVTLRCDPISGHDNLYWYRRVMGKEIKFLLHFVKESKQDESGMPNNRFLAERTGGTYSTLKVQPAELEDSGVYFCASSHPRNPYEQYFGPGTRLTVT.

V is TRBV4-1 and J is TRBJ1-2; 9 bases fit TRBD1. V lost 5 bases, J lost 3 bases, and 16 bases stayed unmatched. The germline CDR1 and CDR2 sequences are MGHRA and YSYEKL. The CDR3 sequence is 18 residues long. The CDR3 DNA is TGCGCCAGCAGCGGCACAGGGGGCAAAGTCCGGCGGGACTATGGCTACACCTTC. Protein sequence: CASSGTGGKVRRDYGYTF.

The gene calls are TRBV20-1 and TRBJ2-1, with 7 bases lining up with TRBD1. Trimming took 3 bases from V and 4 from J; bases not matched to a gene: 6. Germline-derived CDR1 and CDR2 are DFQATT and SNEGSKA (reference sequence). This CDR3 contains 14 residues. In nucleotides, the CDR3 is TGCAGTGCTAGTCGTGGGACAGCGTACAATGAGCAGTTCTTC. Translated, it gives CSASRGTAYNEQFF.

This clone was seen a single time. The chain recombines TRBV30 with TRBJ1-5, with 7 bases lining up with TRBD1. J lost 6 bases, V lost 4 bases, and 3 bases had no gene match. The CDR3 runs to 12 residues. Germline-derived CDR1 and CDR2 are GTSNPN and SVGIG (reference sequence). CDR3 nucleotide sequence: TGTGCCTGGAACAGGGGTGGTCAGCCCCAGCATTTT. Translation: CAWNRGGQPQHF.

The V call is TRBV21-1, the J call TRBJ2-3; the table gives TRBD2 as D, unverified against the DNA. TRBV21-1 is an annotated pseudogene. This CDR3 is 17 amino acids long. The CDR3 region is CASSLNLPGKHTDTQYF. The CDR3, as DNA: TGTGCCAGCAGCCTAAATCTACCCGGGAAGCACACAGATACGCAGTATTTT.

This sequence joins TRBV20-1 and TRBJ2-7, with D uncertain. CDR1 is DFQATT, CDR2 SNEGSKA, per germline (reference sequence). V was clipped by 3 bases and J by 3 bases, with 9 bases between them. The CDR3 consists of 12 residues. CDR3 in DNA: TGCAGTGCTAGTGGGCTGCACTACGAGCAGTACTTC. Translated: CSASGLHYEQYF.

The chain carries TRBV19 and TRBJ1-1; TRBD1 aligns across 8 bases. The CDR3 loop spans 12 amino acids. Germline V gene sequence: CDR1 LNHDA, CDR2 SQIVND (reference sequence). The junction had 1 base not matched to a gene; V was cut back by 9 bases and J by 1 base. CDR3 loop: CASGTGNTEAFF. For the CDR3, the DNA is TGTGCCAGCGGGACAGGGAACACTGAAGCTTTCTTT.

V usage is TRBV27 and J usage is TRBJ1-1; perhaps TRBD1 as D (6 bases). The CDR3 sequence is 12 residues long. From germline, CDR1 is MNHEY and CDR2 SMNVEV (reference sequence). Trimming took off 2 bases at V and 6 bases at J, with 7 bases between the two ends. DNA for the CDR3: TGTGCCAGCAGTTTAACAGGGTCTGAAGCTTTCTTT. Amino acids: CASSLTGSEAFF.

This clone was seen more than once but under ten times. The chain has TRBV28 and TRBJ1-2; 8 bases line up with TRBD1. Trimming removed 3 bases from V and 8 bases from J; junction bases left unmatched: 2. The CDR3 has 12 amino acids. The germline CDR1 and CDR2 sequences are MDHEN and SYDVKM. The CDR3 DNA reads TGTGCCAGCAGTTTGCAGGGGGCGGGCTACACCTTC. The encoded protein is CASSLQGAGYTF.